A selection of T cell receptor beta chains follows, all from one sample in a study of long-term antiretroviral therapy in people with HIV. TCRdb keeps only in-frame clones here, not all; method: immunoSEQ multiplex PCR. Of around 28,000 clones in the sample, 85% were seen once. The specimen was unsorted PBMCs, collected 2.3 years after starting antiretroviral therapy. The source is a man aged 40-49 years with HIV. Each CDR3 is given with its conserved first and last residue. Fields, in order: CDR3 length, clone size, J gene, V gene, CDR3 protein. Not all rows give a size; the values are once, few, many and, for expanded clones, a class.

CDR3 length: 18; clone size: .; J gene: TRBJ2-4; V gene: TRBV10-1; CDR3 protein: CASSVQRDINLPAGIQYF
CDR3 length: 13; clone size: .; J gene: TRBJ1-2; V gene: TRBV5-5; CDR3 protein: CASSTWQGDGYTF
CDR3 length: 15; clone size: .; J gene: TRBJ2-1; V gene: TRBV2; CDR3 protein: CASTLLAGGIDEQFF
CDR3 length: 14; clone size: .; J gene: TRBJ2-1; V gene: TRBV7-9; CDR3 protein: CASSLDGGSNEQFF
CDR3 length: 13; clone size: .; J gene: TRBJ1-2; V gene: TRBV6-5; CDR3 protein: CATGPGSNYGYTF
CDR3 length: 13; clone size: .; J gene: TRBJ2-7; V gene: TRBV6-1; CDR3 protein: CASSEGLSYEQYF
CDR3 length: 14; clone size: once; J gene: TRBJ2-7; V gene: TRBV14; CDR3 protein: CASSQGQGAYEQYF
CDR3 length: 14; clone size: .; J gene: TRBJ1-4; V gene: TRBV5-4; CDR3 protein: CASSQQGGLGKLFF
CDR3 length: 14; clone size: once; J gene: TRBJ2-7; V gene: TRBV10-3; CDR3 protein: CAISESDNSYEQYF
CDR3 length: 12; clone size: .; J gene: TRBJ1-2; V gene: TRBV7-8; CDR3 protein: CASSPGRDGYTF
CDR3 length: 12; clone size: .; J gene: TRBJ2-7; V gene: TRBV27; CDR3 protein: CASRGRSYEQYF
CDR3 length: 15; clone size: .; J gene: TRBJ2-5; V gene: TRBV9; CDR3 protein: CASSAKGRGTETQYF
CDR3 length: 16; clone size: .; J gene: TRBJ2-7; V gene: TRBV6-5; CDR3 protein: CASSYTGSLNSYEQYF
CDR3 length: 16; clone size: .; J gene: TRBJ1-1; V gene: TRBV6-1; CDR3 protein: CASSEGGGRLVTEAFF
CDR3 length: 11; clone size: .; J gene: TRBJ1-2; V gene: TRBV25-1; CDR3 protein: CASQGAYGYTF
CDR3 length: 14; clone size: .; J gene: TRBJ2-1; V gene: TRBV12-5; CDR3 protein: CASGRAGGGNEQFF
CDR3 length: 18; clone size: .; J gene: TRBJ2-3; V gene: TRBV19; CDR3 protein: CASSILTLGVSGTDTQYF
CDR3 length: 19; clone size: .; J gene: TRBJ1-5; V gene: TRBV2; CDR3 protein: CASSLWGNLQASDNQPQHF
CDR3 length: 14; clone size: .; J gene: TRBJ1-4; V gene: TRBV10-3; CDR3 protein: CAISDGQVNEKLFF
CDR3 length: 15; clone size: .; J gene: TRBJ1-5; V gene: TRBV2; CDR3 protein: CASSFPGVANQPQHF
CDR3 length: 14; clone size: .; J gene: TRBJ1-3; V gene: TRBV9; CDR3 protein: CASSVGQIGNTIYF
CDR3 length: 13; clone size: .; J gene: TRBJ2-7; V gene: TRBV14; CDR3 protein: CASSIGQAGEQYF
CDR3 length: 14; clone size: .; J gene: TRBJ1-4; V gene: TRBV19; CDR3 protein: CASSPGTGYGKLFF
CDR3 length: 15; clone size: .; J gene: TRBJ1-6; V gene: TRBV4-1; CDR3 protein: CASSQVSQGHSPLHF
CDR3 length: 12; clone size: .; J gene: TRBJ1-3; V gene: TRBV2; CDR3 protein: CASAVHGNTIYF
CDR3 length: 16; clone size: .; J gene: TRBJ2-3; V gene: TRBV9; CDR3 protein: CASSIGTSGRLDTQYF
CDR3 length: 16; clone size: once; J gene: TRBJ2-3; V gene: TRBV4-2; CDR3 protein: CASSQGLAGSTDTQYF
CDR3 length: 14; clone size: .; J gene: TRBJ1-2; V gene: TRBV13; CDR3 protein: CASSPGQGVGGYTF
CDR3 length: 13; clone size: .; J gene: TRBJ2-2; V gene: TRBV10-3; CDR3 protein: CATTGSNTGELFF
CDR3 length: 16; clone size: .; J gene: TRBJ1-1; V gene: TRBV6-5; CDR3 protein: CASSYVRVRATTEAFF
CDR3 length: 15; clone size: .; J gene: TRBJ1-2; V gene: TRBV7-9; CDR3 protein: CASSLAGQGNYGYTF